This T cell receptor (beta chain) was retrieved from a study of blood T cell repertoires in COVID-19. Whole-study context: Sources were T cells, B-cell-depleted T cells, or PBMCs; the material itself was cDNA or gDNA.

Repertoires were generated with immunoSEQ multiplex PCR, while TCRdb's copy carries only in-frame clones and drops some. The sample contains 250,000 or so clones, roughly 86% of which appear only once. This CDR3 comprises 14 residues. V lost 7 bases to trimming and J lost 2 bases, with 9 bases between them. Germline assignment: CDR1 LNHDA and CDR2 SQIVND (reference sequence). This receptor was obtained from a woman under 40 with acute COVID-19. The chain employs TRBV19 and TRBJ1-6; D unresolved. Material for sequencing was PBMCs or T cells enriched from blood (not recorded which). The CDR3 region has the DNA TGTGCCAGTAATCCGGGTCCCTATAATTCACCCCTCCACTTT. Residues: CASNPGPYNSPLHF.